This T cell receptor (beta chain) was recovered during a study of OX40 agonist ivuxolimab in advanced cancers. Overall study context: Patients were given ivuxolimab, an antibody that agonizes OX40 (CD134). Notes on the study in general: In a subset of nonresponders, normalized T-cell clonal expansion was also low.

Produced via immunoSEQ multiplex PCR; TCRdb's table is partial and in-frame only. The table shows approximately 60,000 clones, with roughly 80% occurring only once. About this clone itself: Its antigen remains unknown.

The receptor's source is an adult with an advanced solid tumor such as melanoma, head and neck, liver or kidney cancer. The input for sequencing was CD4+ or CD8+ T cells sorted from blood, taken in a trial of the OX40 agonist ivuxolimab.

CDR3 region: CASSVQPNTEAFF. DNA of the CDR3: TGTGCCAGCAGCGTACAGCCGAACACTGAAGCTTTCTTT. The gene calls are TRBV7-3 and TRBJ1-1; D gene uncertain. The germline V gene encodes CDR1 SGHTA and CDR2 FQGTGA. The germline V and J ends were trimmed by 5 bases and 1 base, with 8 bases remaining between them. The CDR3 runs 13 residues.